A single T cell receptor (beta chain) is shown here with its context. Antigen specificity is unknown. These data come from a study of cytomegalovirus exposure and HLA in healthy donors. Regarding the study as a whole: Segments of the TCR beta V type were, in most cases, productive about 90% or about 30% of the time in an earlier analysis.

It was with 60 Vbeta and 13 Jbeta primers that the PCR ran. Sequenced by immunoSEQ multiplex PCR; TCRdb stores in-frame clones only, minus some. The data show over 150,000 clones, 75% to 85% seen once. Looked up from germline, CDR1 is SGHRS and CDR2 is YFSETQ. The CDR3 consists of 19 residues. V dropped 2 bases and J dropped 1; count of bases not matched to a gene: 12. The specimen was PBMCs. The chain joins TRBV5-1 to TRBJ2-3, with 11 bases lining up with TRBD2. The clonotype comes from a man aged 45-60 years in good health and CMV-seropositive. The CDR3, as DNA: TGCGCCAGCAGCTTCGAGGGCGGGCTAGCGGGGGGAGGCACAGATACGCAGTATTTT. Encoded protein: CASSFEGGLAGGGTDTQYF.